This T cell receptor (beta chain) comes out of a study of blood T cell repertoires in COVID-19. Whole-study context: There were acute and convalescent COVID-19 samples, and they came from the United States, Italy and Spain. T cells, B-cell-depleted T cells, or PBMCs supplied cDNA or gDNA.

Per the authors' pipeline: From reference gene primer amplification, estimates of nucleated cell counts were derived. The data were produced by immunoSEQ multiplex PCR, yet TCRdb's version contains in-frame clones alone and is incomplete. From that table come the V and J calls and clone size; the DNA was used to work out D and trimming. This repertoire shows roughly 50,000 clones, 80% to 90% found once; its top ten account for 5% to 6.5%. The CDR3 is made up of 16 amino acids. V shed 4 bases and J 7 bases; nucleotides not matched to a gene: 11. The V gene's germline CDR1 is LNHDA and CDR2 SQIVND (reference sequence).

Specimen: peripheral blood. The chain combines TRBV19 with TRBJ1-2; 11 nucleotides align to TRBD1. The source is a woman in her sixties or seventies with acute or convalescent COVID-19. CDR3 in amino acids: CASSTPPGQGASGYTF. The CDR3 bases are TGTGCCAGTAGTACACCTCCCGGACAGGGGGCCAGTGGCTACACCTTC.